These T cell receptor beta chains were read from a single sample in a study of blood T cell repertoires in COVID-19. The table came from immunoSEQ multiplex PCR; TCRdb's copy has only in-frame clones and leaves some out. The sample records about 270,000 clones, roughly 83% being singletons. The sample comprised peripheral blood. Every receptor here comes from an elderly woman with COVID-19, enrolled during active disease. Each CDR3 is given with its conserved first and last residue. D genes are given only for firm matches. For some rows the clone size is stated as once, few or many, or as a class when expanded; others skip it.

j_gene | v_gene | d_gene | abundance | CDR3aa | CDR3nt
TRBJ2-5 | TRBV7-2 | . | . | CASSSRETQYF | TGTGCCAGCAGCTCTCGAGAGACCCAGTACTTC
TRBJ1-1 | TRBV5-1 | . | . | CASSSVGVNTEAFF | TGCGCCAGCAGCTCGGTTGGTGTGAACACTGAAGCTTTCTTT
TRBJ2-5 | TRBV5-1 | . | . | CASSLVGGYQETQYF | TGCGCCAGCAGCTTGGTCGGGGGATACCAAGAGACCCAGTACTTC
TRBJ2-3 | TRBV6-4 | TRBD2 | . | CASSAGLAVGDTQYF | TGTGCCAGCAGCGCCGGACTAGCGGTAGGAGATACGCAGTATTTT
TRBJ2-2 | TRBV19 | TRBD1 | once | CASSSPGTGITGELFF | TGTGCCAGTAGCTCCCCCGGGACAGGGATCACCGGGGAGCTGTTTTTT
TRBJ2-3 | TRBV19 | . | . | CASKPRAGWEDTQYF | TGTGCCAGTAAACCCCGGGCGGGGTGGGAAGATACGCAGTATTTT
TRBJ1-2 | TRBV5-1 | . | . | CASSTDFYGYTF | TGCGCCAGCAGCACGGACTTCTATGGCTACACCTTC
TRBJ2-3 | TRBV6-2/TRBV6-3 | . | . | CASSQTRGTDTQYF | TGTGCCAGCAGTCAGACCAGAGGCACCGATACGCAGTATTTT
TRBJ1-1 | TRBV28 | TRBD1 | . | CASSDSDRGRPEAFF | TGTGCCAGCAGTGACTCCGACAGGGGCCGGCCTGAAGCTTTCTTT
TRBJ1-1 | TRBV21-1 | . | . | CASSATLRGPMNTEAFF | TGTGCCAGCAGCGCCACCCTGCGGGGCCCTATGAACACTGAAGCTTTCTTT
TRBJ1-1 | TRBV10-3 | . | . | CASGSLNTEAFF | TGTGCCTCGGGGTCTTTGAACACTGAAGCTTTCTTT
TRBJ1-6 | TRBV5-1 | . | . | CASSLESGGITPLHF | TGCGCCAGCAGCTTGGAGAGCGGGGGTATAACACCCCTCCACTTT
TRBJ1-1 | TRBV19 | . | . | CASSFQGMNTEAFF | TGTGCCAGTAGCTTTCAGGGGATGAACACTGAAGCTTTCTTT
TRBJ1-5 | TRBV6-4 | . | . | CASSDRNQPQHF | TGTGCCAGCAGTGACCGGAATCAGCCCCAGCATTTT
TRBJ1-1 | TRBV6-5 | . | . | CASSYLGGTEAFF | TGTGCCAGCAGTTACCTGGGGGGGACTGAAGCTTTCTTT
TRBJ2-4 | TRBV5-4 | TRBD1 | . | CASSSEGAVKNIQYF | TGTGCCAGCAGCTCCGAGGGGGCGGTCAAAAACATTCAGTACTTC
TRBJ1-1 | TRBV19 | . | once | CASDSGSTNTEAFF | TGTGCCAGTGACTCCGGATCTACGAACACTGAAGCTTTCTTT
TRBJ1-2 | TRBV29-1 | . | . | CSVNEGPYGYTF | TGCAGCGTGAATGAGGGTCCCTATGGCTACACCTTC
TRBJ1-3 | TRBV7-9 | . | . | CASSLERYSGNTIYF | TGTGCCAGCAGCTTAGAGCGGTACTCTGGAAACACCATATATTTT
TRBJ1-6 | TRBV5-1 | TRBD1 | . | CASSLDRGANSPLHF | TGCGCCAGCAGCTTGGACAGGGGGGCTAATTCACCCCTCCACTTT
TRBJ2-1 | TRBV2 | . | few | CASTTSVYEQFF | TGTGCCAGCACTACCAGCGTTTATGAGCAGTTCTTC
TRBJ2-2 | TRBV6-5 | . | . | CASNYGDANTGELFF | TGTGCCAGCAACTACGGAGATGCGAACACCGGGGAGCTGTTTTTT
TRBJ1-2 | TRBV6-5 | TRBD1 | . | CASSAGTGLSGYTF | TGTGCCAGCAGCGCCGGGACAGGGCTAAGTGGCTACACCTTC
TRBJ1-2 | TRBV3-1/TRBV3-2 | . | . | CASSHVSTDYGYTF | TGTGCCAGCAGCCACGTCTCGACAGACTATGGCTACACCTTC
TRBJ2-3 | TRBV18 | TRBD2 | . | CASSPLAGGVTDTQYF | TGTGCCAGCTCACCTCTAGCGGGGGGGGTCACAGATACGCAGTATTTT
TRBJ2-5 | TRBV5-4 | . | . | CASSLGGRTQETQYF | TGTGCCAGCAGCTTGGGCGGGCGGACCCAAGAGACCCAGTACTTC
TRBJ1-4 | TRBV30 | TRBD1 | . | CAWSTHRGVSEKLFF | TGTGCCTGGAGTACTCACAGGGGGGTTAGTGAAAAACTGTTTTTT
TRBJ1-2 | TRBV28 | . | . | CASSPGYGYTF | TGTGCCAGCAGCCCAGGGTATGGCTACACCTTC
TRBJ1-5 | TRBV28 | TRBD1 | . | CATRGASGGLSNQPQHF | TGTGCCACCCGCGGGGCATCAGGGGGGTTGAGCAATCAGCCCCAGCATTTT
TRBJ2-3 | TRBV30 | . | few | CAWSPSGGTDTQYF | TGTGCCTGGAGTCCCTCCGGGGGTACAGATACGCAGTATTTT
TRBJ2-1 | TRBV15 | TRBD2 | . | CATSRGVGGYNEQFF | TGTGCCACCAGCAGAGGGGTGGGGGGGTACAATGAGCAGTTCTTC
TRBJ1-5 | TRBV10-1 | TRBD1 | . | CASRPTRGRGQPQHF | TGCGCCAGCAGGCCGACCAGGGGGCGAGGGCAGCCCCAGCATTTT
TRBJ1-5 | TRBV5-8 | . | . | CASSLGTGNQPQHF | TGTGCCAGCAGCTTGGGAACAGGGAATCAGCCCCAGCATTTT
TRBJ1-5 | TRBV19 | . | . | CASRKGFLEPQHF | TGTGCCAGTAGAAAGGGGTTTCTGGAGCCCCAGCATTTT
TRBJ2-1 | TRBV30 | TRBD2 | . | CAWSSGGEQFF | TGTGCCTGGAGTTCGGGGGGTGAGCAGTTCTTC
TRBJ1-6 | TRBV5-1 | . | . | CASSLAGDSPLHF | TGCGCCAGCAGCTTGGCGGGAGATTCACCCCTCCACTTT
TRBJ1-4 | TRBV7-9 | TRBD1 | . | CASSGTVATNEKLFF | TGTGCCAGCAGCGGGACAGTTGCAACTAATGAAAAACTGTTTTTT
TRBJ2-3 | TRBV7-2 | TRBD2 | . | CASSLDGSGSTDTQYF | TGTGCCAGCAGCTTAGATGGTAGCGGGAGCACAGATACGCAGTATTTT
TRBJ2-1 | TRBV7-2 | TRBD1 | once | CASSISGGFDEQFF | TGTGCCAGCAGCATATCAGGGGGTTTCGATGAGCAGTTCTTC
TRBJ1-1 | TRBV15 | TRBD1 | . | CATSRLGQGGSTEAFF | TGTGCCACCAGCAGACTCGGACAGGGAGGGTCCACTGAAGCTTTCTTT
TRBJ1-2 | TRBV18 | TRBD1 | few | CASSPTPGQGAFYGYTF | TGTGCCAGCTCACCGACACCGGGACAGGGGGCATTCTATGGCTACACCTTC
TRBJ1-3 | TRBV28 | . | . | CASSPAESLGGNTIYF | TGTGCCAGCAGTCCCGCGGAGAGTCTAGGCGGAAACACCATATATTTT
TRBJ1-1 | TRBV10-3 | . | once | CAIRDRTMNTEAFF | TGTGCCATCAGGGACAGAACCATGAACACTGAAGCTTTCTTT
TRBJ1-4 | TRBV5-1 | TRBD1 | once | CASQIGTGREKLFF | TGCGCCAGCCAGATCGGGACAGGAAGGGAAAAACTGTTTTTT